Presented here are 27 T cell receptor beta chains from one specimen sequenced in a study of T cell clonotyping in hematopoietic cell transplantation. Repertoires were generated with immunoSEQ multiplex PCR, while TCRdb's copy carries only in-frame clones and drops some. The sample lists 35,000 to 50,000 clones, approximately 95% occurring once. The sample consisted of peripheral blood mononuclear cells. Every receptor here comes from a man younger than 45 in good health. Some clones in this sample may be carry-over from other donors' samples.

CDR3 protein: CASSEGVQETQYF. CDR3 bases: TGTGCCAGCAGTGAAGGGGTCCAAGAGACCCAGTACTTC. The V gene is TRBV6-1, the J gene TRBJ2-5; D is unresolved. Germline assignment: CDR1 MNHNS and CDR2 SASEGT. CDR3 length: 13 amino acids. V gave up 1 base and J gave up 1 base, with 4 bases separating them.

The J gene is TRBJ2-7, the V gene TRBV9, with D maybe TRBD1 (6 bases). The germline V gene has CDR1 SGDLS and CDR2 YYNGEE. This CDR3 is 13 amino acids long. The V end was cut by 5 bases, the J end by 5 bases, with 14 bases between. For the CDR3, the DNA is TGTGCCAGCAGTTCAAGGGGGTTCAACGAGCAGTACTTC. As protein: CASSSRGFNEQYF. Drawing the rest from reference TRBV9 and TRBJ2-7, the complete variable domain is DSGVTQTPKHLITATGQRVTLRCSPRSGDLSVYWYQQSLDQGLQFLIQYYNGEERAKGNILERFSAQQFPDLHSELNLSSLELGDSALYFCASSSRGFNEQYFGPGTRLTVT.

The V call is TRBV5-4, the J call TRBJ1-2, with unresolved D. From germline, CDR1 is SGHNT and CDR2 YYREEE (reference sequence). The CDR3 totals 11 residues. V lost 1 base and J lost 6, with 4 bases in between. The CDR3 nucleotides are TGTGCCAGCAGCTTGCTTCATGGCTACACCTTC. Its protein is CASSLLHGYTF.

The chain recombines TRBV7-3 with TRBJ1-2; no clear D. V was pared by 3 bases and J by 8 bases, with 13 bases between. The CDR3 runs 13 residues. CDR1 SGHTA and CDR2 FQGTGA come from the germline V gene. CDR3 sequence reads: CASSFAGSYGYTF. The CDR3 nucleotides are TGTGCCAGCAGCTTTGCGGGGAGTTACGGCTACACCTTC.

This rearrangement joins TRBV5-1 to TRBJ1-1, with no clear D. The CDR3 loop spans 15 amino acids. Germline CDR1 SGHRS, CDR2 YFSETQ. Trimming left V 4 bases short and J 4 bases short, with 17 bases between. The CDR3 nucleotides are TGCGCCAGCAGCCCAAGGTCAGAAGTGGCCACTGAAGCTTTCTTT. Encoded protein: CASSPRSEVATEAFF.

The chain joins TRBV5-4 to TRBJ2-1; D is undetermined. The CDR3 runs to 13 residues. The V end was cut by 1 base, the J end by 6 bases, with 8 bases between. Germline-derived CDR1 and CDR2 are SGHNT and YYREEE (reference sequence). CDR3: CASSLIGSNEQFF. CDR3 DNA: TGTGCCAGCAGCTTGATAGGTTCCAATGAGCAGTTCTTC.

The table lists this clone with a count of one. The V gene is TRBV6-5, the J gene TRBJ1-5; D is undetermined. The germline gives CDR1 MNHEY, CDR2 SVGAGI. The CDR3 loop spans 14 amino acids. V was pared by 0 bases and J by 0 bases, with 3 bases between. The CDR3 bases are TGTGCCAGCAGTTACTCGAATAGCAATCAGCCCCAGCATTTT. Translation: CASSYSNSNQPQHF.

This chain links TRBV19 with TRBJ1-1; 7 bases line up with TRBD1. V was clipped by 4 bases and J by 7 bases; unmatched bases: 15. The CDR3 totals 16 residues. Per germline, CDR1 LNHDA and CDR2 SQIVND (reference sequence). CDR3 nucleotides: TGTGCCAGTAGTAAGGGGGGCACAGGGGAATTCGGTGAAGCTTTCTTT. It codes for CASSKGGTGEFGEAFF.

V is TRBV6-5 and J is TRBJ2-7, with D unclear. The CDR3 spans 13 residues. Germline CDR1 reads MNHEY; CDR2 reads SVGAGI. V was cut by 0 bases and J by 3 bases, with 6 bases left in between. The CDR3 bases are TGTGCCAGCAGTTACTCGGTAGGCTACGAGCAGTACTTC. Translating it yields CASSYSVGYEQYF.

The rearrangement links TRBV5-4 to TRBJ2-1; 9 bases are shared with TRBD1. The CDR3 loop spans 14 amino acids. The V gene end was trimmed by 7 bases and the J gene end by 8 bases; junction bases not matched to a gene: 10. Germline CDR1 reads SGHNT; CDR2 reads YYREEE (reference sequence). The CDR3 protein is CASRGTGIPDEQFF. DNA for the CDR3: TGTGCCAGCCGAGGGACAGGGATACCGGATGAGCAGTTCTTC.

The J gene is TRBJ1-2, the V gene TRBV20-1; unclear D gene. Germline V gene sequence: CDR1 DFQATT, CDR2 SNEGSKA (reference sequence). This CDR3 is 11 amino acids long. V shed 6 bases and J shed 1 base, with 6 bases lying between them. The CDR3 region is CSADGNYGYTF. CDR3 DNA: TGCAGTGCCGACGGTAACTATGGCTACACCTTC.

This CDR3 reads CASSEGGGYEQYF. The CDR3 nucleotides read TGTGCCAGCAGCGAGGGAGGGGGCTACGAGCAGTACTTC. This chain uses TRBV9 with TRBJ2-7; D possibly corresponds to TRBD2 (7 bases). From germline, CDR1 is SGDLS and CDR2 YYNGEE. This CDR3 region has 13 residues. V was cut by 3 bases and J by 3 bases, with 10 bases left in between.

The chain recombines TRBV9 with TRBJ2-2; maybe TRBD2 (6 bases). This CDR3 comprises 15 residues. The ends were cut back, 2 bases at V and 11 bases at J, with 19 bases in the middle. Germline CDR1 is SGDLS and CDR2 is YYNGEE. Here the CDR3 DNA reads TGTGCCAGCAGCGTCCAACGGGAGTTTGTAGGAGAGCTGTTTTTT. Residues: CASSVQREFVGELFF.

The V and J genes are TRBV7-3 and TRBJ2-1; 14 nucleotides line up with TRBD2. The V gene end was trimmed by 2 bases and the J gene end by 0 bases; junction bases not matched to a gene: 9. Germline V CDR1 and CDR2: SGHTA, FQGTGA. CDR3 length: 20 amino acids. The CDR3 region has the DNA TGTGCCAGCAGCTTATTCCCTCCTGGGACTAGCGGGGGCTCCTACAATGAGCAGTTCTTC. This encodes CASSLFPPGTSGGSYNEQFF.

Only one count was recorded for this clone. The chain is built from TRBV25-1 and TRBJ2-3; 7 positions agree with TRBD2. Germline CDR1 and CDR2: MGHDK and SYGVNS. J lost 5 bases, V lost 1 base, and 12 bases had no gene match. The length of the CDR3 is 17 residues. The CDR3 coding sequence is TGTGCCAGCAGTGAATGGGGTCGGCAGGGCGGGAGAGATACGCAGTATTTT. It translates to CASSEWGRQGGRDTQYF.

This clone is a singleton in its sample. V usage is TRBV6-4 and J usage is TRBJ2-3; D might be TRBD2 (6 bases). This CDR3 has 15 amino acids. V lost 6 bases and J 0 bases, leaving 13 bases between the germline ends. Germline values: CDR1 MRHNA, CDR2 SNTAGT. CDR3 protein: CASSPGRGSTDTQYF. In DNA, the CDR3 is TGTGCCAGCAGCCCGGGCCGGGGGAGCACAGATACGCAGTATTTT.

V gene TRBV7-3 combines with J gene TRBJ1-1; D possibly corresponds to TRBD1 (5 bases). Looked up from germline, CDR1 is SGHTA and CDR2 is FQGTGA. The CDR3 covers 13 residues. Trimming left V 5 bases short and J 5 bases short, with 12 bases between. For the CDR3, the DNA is TGTGCCAGCAGCCCCCTAGGGGTAACTGAAGCTTTCTTT. As protein: CASSPLGVTEAFF.

The J gene is TRBJ1-2, the V gene TRBV7-9; D is uncertain. V was shortened by 4 bases and J by 5 bases, with 11 bases between the two germline ends. This CDR3 is 13 amino acids long. Germline V lookup: CDR1 SEHNR, CDR2 FQNEAQ (reference sequence). The DNA for the CDR3 is TGTGCCAGCAGCTCGGATCGCGCATATGGCTACACCTTC. This gives the protein CASSSDRAYGYTF.

The gene calls are TRBV29-1 and TRBJ1-1, with 8 bases identical to TRBD1. The V and J ends lost 6 bases and 6 bases, in that order; junction bases with no gene match: 9. This CDR3 comprises 13 residues. The germline V gene encodes CDR1 SQVTM and CDR2 ANQGSEA. The CDR3 region is CSVNTGGAAEAFF. CDR3 in DNA: TGCAGCGTCAACACAGGGGGAGCGGCTGAAGCTTTCTTT.

The CDR3 nucleotides read TGTGCCAGCAGCTTCGGACAGGGGCTGGCTTTCTTT. This sequence encodes CASSFGQGLAFF. V and J are TRBV11-2 and TRBJ1-1, with 9 positions matching TRBD1. Germline V gene data show CDR1 as SGHAT and CDR2 as FQNNGV. The junction had 4 bases not matched to a gene; V was cut back by 3 bases and J by 11 bases. The CDR3 is 12 residues long.

The chain employs TRBV13 and TRBJ1-1; D ambiguous. The CDR3 has 14 amino acids. V lost 4 bases and J lost 5, with 14 bases in between. Per the germline V gene, CDR1 is PRHDT and CDR2 is FYEKMQ (reference sequence). The CDR3 sequence: CASSYLDGRTEAFF. The DNA for the CDR3 is TGTGCCAGCAGCTATCTAGATGGACGAACTGAAGCTTTCTTT.

The chain employs TRBV2 and TRBJ1-4; TRBD1 might be the D (6 bases). The CDR3 covers 15 residues. CDR1 SNHLY and CDR2 FYNNEI come from the germline V gene. V shed 6 bases and J shed 8 bases, with 19 bases lying between them. The CDR3 bases are TGTGCCAGCAGACCTAAATGGGGGGGCGGGGAAAAACTGTTTTTT. Amino acid sequence: CASRPKWGGGEKLFF.

The V and J genes are TRBV7-2 and TRBJ2-2; 9 bases agree with TRBD2. Per the germline V gene, CDR1 is SGHTA and CDR2 is FQGNSA. The CDR3 is 17 amino acids. After removal of 5 bases from V and 1 base from J, the junction contained 8 bases not matched to a gene. The chain's CDR3 is CASSLRLSGGNTGELFF. The CDR3 DNA sequence: TGTGCCAGCAGCCTACGCCTTAGCGGGGGGAACACCGGGGAGCTGTTTTTT.

The chain uses TRBV4-3 and TRBJ1-2, with 9 bases matching TRBD1. The germline gives CDR1 LGHNA, CDR2 YSLEER. V dropped 1 base and J dropped 5; count of bases not matched to a gene: 5. The CDR3 sequence is 15 residues long. The CDR3 DNA reads as TGCGCCAGCAGCCAAGTTGGACAGGGGCGATATGGCTACACCTTC. The encoded protein is CASSQVGQGRYGYTF.

The chain links TRBV15 to TRBJ2-7; weak D call: TRBD2 (5 bases). V was trimmed by 11 bases and J by 3 bases, leaving 20 bases between them. The length of the CDR3 is 14 residues. CDR1 is LNHNV and CDR2 is YYDKDF in the germline V gene (reference sequence). The CDR3 DNA sequence: TGTGCCCCTCCATACCAAGGACTTTTCTACGAGCAGTACTTC. Its translation is CAPPYQGLFYEQYF.

For the CDR3, the DNA is TGTGCCAGCAGCTTAGATGGGACTAGCGGTCTGTACGAGCAGTACTTC. As protein: CASSLDGTSGLYEQYF. The V call is TRBV11-2, the J call TRBJ2-7, with 11 bases lining up with TRBD2. CDR3 length equals 16 residues. CDR1 SGHAT and CDR2 FQNNGV come from the germline V gene. With 0 bases clipped from V and 4 bases from J, the junction kept 5 bases outside the gene matches.

The rearrangement links TRBV11-2 to TRBJ2-5, with D possibly being TRBD2 (7 bases). Germline V gene data show CDR1 as SGHAT and CDR2 as FQNNGV. The CDR3 sequence is 18 residues long. The ends were cut back, 1 base at V and 3 bases at J, with 21 bases in the middle. As DNA, the CDR3 is TGTGCCAGCAGCTTAGGATGGGGGGGCGGGTTCGACGAAGAGACCCAGTACTTC. The encoded protein is CASSLGWGGGFDEETQYF.